Presented here are 20 T cell receptor beta chains from one specimen sequenced in a study of long-term antiretroviral therapy in people with HIV. Researchers report immunoSEQ v3.0 was run at survey level. Here immunoSEQ multiplex PCR was the method, and the copy in TCRdb shows in-frame clones only, minus some. The sample lists roughly 29,000 clones, 95% seen once, with 7% to 8.5% in the top ten. The starting material was unsorted PBMCs, obtained 5.3 years after starting antiretroviral therapy. The receptors derive from a young man with HIV.

V and J are TRBV7-2 and TRBJ1-1, with D uncertain. The CDR3 contains 13 residues. Germline V gene data show CDR1 as SGHTA and CDR2 as FQGNSA. V lost 5 bases and J lost 4, with 11 bases in between. In DNA form, the CDR3 reads TGTGCCAGCAGCCGTCCGGGCCCCACTGAAGCTTTCTTT. Encoded protein: CASSRPGPTEAFF.

The chain couples TRBV2 to TRBJ1-1, with D possibly TRBD1 on 5 matching bases. The CDR3 sequence is 13 residues long. Trimming shortened V by 3 bases and J by 3 bases, and 8 bases separated the two germline ends. Germline V gene lookup returns CDR1 SNHLY and CDR2 FYNNEI. CDR3: CASSEGTYTEAFF. CDR3 DNA: TGTGCCAGCAGTGAGGGGACTTACACTGAAGCTTTCTTT. Based on the CDR3 plus reference TRBV2 and TRBJ1-1, the full variable domain is EPEVTQTPSHQVTQMGQEVILRCVPISNHLYFYWYRQILGQKVEFLVSFYNNEISEKSEIFDDQFSVERPDGSNFTLKIRSTKLEDSAMYFCASSEGTYTEAFFGQGTRLTVV.

The chain has TRBV6-4 and TRBJ2-2; 10 bases align to TRBD1. The CDR3 length is 16 residues. The V segment lost 4 bases and the J segment 1 base; nucleotides outside the gene matches: 3. Germline assignment: CDR1 MRHNA and CDR2 SNTAGT. CDR3 amino acids: CASSADRGQNTGELFF. The CDR3 nucleotides are TGTGCCAGCAGTGCAGACAGGGGGCAGAACACCGGGGAGCTGTTTTTT.

This rearrangement joins TRBV18 to TRBJ2-1; 14 bases agree with TRBD2. After removal of 3 bases from V and 8 bases from J, the junction contained 6 bases not matched to a gene. This CDR3 is 16 amino acids long. Germline assignment: CDR1 KGHSH and CDR2 LQKENI. CDR3 DNA: TGTGCCAGCTCACCTCTGGGACTAGCGGGAGACCATGAGCAGTTCTTC. Its protein product is CASSPLGLAGDHEQFF.

This chain's CDR3 is CASSQDHFYGHPYGYTF. As DNA, the CDR3 is TGCGCCAGCAGCCAAGATCATTTTTACGGACACCCCTATGGCTACACCTTC. V usage is TRBV4-1 and J usage is TRBJ1-2; possibly TRBD1 for D (5 bases). V lost 0 bases and J lost 4, with 18 bases in between. Per the germline V gene, CDR1 is MGHRA and CDR2 is YSYEKL. The CDR3 is made up of 17 amino acids.

The rearrangement uses TRBV5-1 and TRBJ2-2; D may be TRBD1 or TRBD2 (5 bases each). Germline V gives CDR1 SGHRS, CDR2 YFSETQ. This CDR3 has 14 residues. Trimming removed 0 bases from V and 5 bases from J, with 8 bases in between. CDR3 bases: TGCGCCAGCAGCTTGGCCGGGGCTACCGGGGAGCTGTTTTTT. Protein: CASSLAGATGELFF.

The rearrangement uses TRBV5-1 and TRBJ2-7; TRBD1 matches at 7 bases. The CDR3 spans 16 residues. The V gene's germline CDR1 is SGHRS and CDR2 YFSETQ. The V segment lost 0 bases and the J segment 5 bases; nucleotides outside the gene matches: 11. This CDR3 reads CASSLVVPGQPNEQYF. The CDR3 nucleotides are TGCGCCAGCAGCTTGGTTGTACCGGGACAGCCGAACGAGCAGTACTTC.

The chain recombines TRBV7-8 with TRBJ2-7; D unresolved. CDR1 and CDR2 (germline): SGHVS, FQNEAQ. Trimming shortened V by 3 bases and J by 0 bases, and 6 bases separated the two germline ends. The CDR3 sequence is 13 residues long. CDR3 in amino acids: CASSLGNSYEQYF. DNA of the CDR3: TGTGCCAGCAGCTTGGGGAACTCCTACGAGCAGTACTTC.

This chain joins TRBV5-1 and TRBJ2-3; 11 bases are a match to TRBD2. From germline, CDR1 is SGHRS and CDR2 YFSETQ. The V gene end was trimmed by 4 bases and the J gene end by 2 bases; junction bases not matched to a gene: 9. The CDR3 runs to 17 residues. This CDR3 is CASSQGASGGNTDTQYF. CDR3 in DNA: TGCGCCAGCAGCCAAGGGGCTAGCGGGGGGAACACAGATACGCAGTATTTT. Variable domain in full (rest from reference TRBV5-1 and TRBJ2-3): KAGVTQTPRYLIKTRGQQVTLSCSPISGHRSVSWYQQTPGQGLQFLFEYFSETQRNKGNFPGRFSGRQFSNSRSEMNVSTLELGDSALYLCASSQGASGGNTDTQYFGPGTRLTVL.

Here the CDR3 DNA reads TGTGCCAGCAGCTTAGACGGAGGTTTCTACGAGCAGTACTTC. The encoded protein is CASSLDGGFYEQYF. This chain uses TRBV7-2 with TRBJ2-7; possible D gene TRBD2, 5 bases. CDR1 is SGHTA and CDR2 is FQGNSA in the germline V gene. The V gene lost 1 base and the J gene lost 3 bases, with 10 bases spanning the gap. The CDR3 extends over 14 amino acids.

This sequence joins TRBV4-3 and TRBJ1-1; weak D call: TRBD1 (6 bases). The CDR3 spans 16 residues. The germline CDR1 and CDR2 sequences are LGHNA and YSLEER. Trimming cost V 1 base and J 4 bases, with 16 bases left between them. DNA for the CDR3: TGCGCCAGCAGCCAAGCTCTGGGGGCGCAGTTCACTGAAGCTTTCTTT. This encodes CASSQALGAQFTEAFF.

This rearrangement joins TRBV30 to TRBJ2-1; 12 bases agree with TRBD2. The V segment lost 5 bases and the J segment 12 bases; nucleotides outside the gene matches: 11. CDR1 and CDR2 (germline): GTSNPN, SVGIG (reference sequence). There are 14 residues in the CDR3. For the CDR3, the DNA is TGTGCCTGGGGAGGGACTAGCGGGCCTCTTTGGCAGTTCTTC. As protein: CAWGGTSGPLWQFF.

The chain is built from TRBV7-9 and TRBJ2-7, with D tentatively TRBD2 (6 bases). CDR3 length: 15 amino acids. Germline values: CDR1 SEHNR, CDR2 FQNEAQ (reference sequence). Trimming stripped 5 bases from V and 0 bases from J, with 14 bases between. CDR3 bases: TGTGCCAGCAGCGTGTGGGGGGACCCCTCCTACGAGCAGTACTTC. Translation gives CASSVWGDPSYEQYF.

The gene calls are TRBV5-4 and TRBJ2-4; 13 bases line up with TRBD2. Looked up from germline, CDR1 is SGHNT and CDR2 is YYREEE (reference sequence). CDR3 length: 16 amino acids. The junction had 5 bases not matched to a gene; V was cut back by 4 bases and J by 4 bases. Written as DNA, the CDR3 is TGTGCCAGCAGCCCGGGACTAGCGGGGACAAAAAACATTCAGTACTTC. Translated, it gives CASSPGLAGTKNIQYF. Together with reference TRBV5-4 and TRBJ2-4, the CDR3 gives the full variable domain: ETGVTQSPTHLIKTRGQQVTLRCSSQSGHNTVSWYQQALGQGPQFIFQYYREEENGRGNFPPRFSGLQFPNYSSELNVNALELDDSALYLCASSPGLAGTKNIQYFGAGTRLSVL.

V and J are TRBV5-1 and TRBJ2-1, with a possible D match to TRBD2 (6 bases). The V end was cut by 2 bases, the J end by 3 bases, with 15 bases between. This CDR3 comprises 16 residues. The germline CDR1 and CDR2 sequences are SGHRS and YFSETQ. CDR3 amino acids: CASSFRGSQYYNEQFF. The CDR3 region has the DNA TGCGCCAGCAGCTTTCGGGGGAGCCAATACTACAATGAGCAGTTCTTC.

The chain is built from TRBV5-1 and TRBJ1-2; a possible D gene is TRBD1 (6 bases). The CDR3 runs 15 residues. Trimming pared 3 bases from V and 3 bases from J, leaving 15 bases between. Germline V lookup: CDR1 SGHRS, CDR2 YFSETQ. The CDR3 DNA follows: TGCGCCAGCAGCTCCGATTCACAGGGACACTATGGCTACACCTTC. Protein product: CASSSDSQGHYGYTF.

V and J are TRBV2 and TRBJ2-1, with 10 bases lining up with TRBD2. The germline gives CDR1 SNHLY, CDR2 FYNNEI. The CDR3 loop spans 14 amino acids. The trim removed 11 bases at V and 7 bases at J, leaving 11 bases unmatched. CDR3 in DNA: TGTGCCGGTTGGCAGCGGGGGGGTAGGAATGAGCAGTTCTTC. Its protein product is CAGWQRGGRNEQFF. The full variable domain, its missing parts supplied by reference TRBV2 and TRBJ2-1, is EPEVTQTPSHQVTQMGQEVILRCVPISNHLYFYWYRQILGQKVEFLVSFYNNEISEKSEIFDDQFSVERPDGSNFTLKIRSTKLEDSAMYFCAGWQRGGRNEQFFGPGTRLTVL.

The J gene is TRBJ1-2, the V gene TRBV5-5; 7 bases line up with TRBD1. The CDR3 is 16 residues long. The ends lost 2 bases at V and 1 base at J; junction bases unmatched: 8. The V gene's germline CDR1 is SGHKS and CDR2 YYEKEE (reference sequence). This CDR3 is CASSLTPGQYNYGYTF. The CDR3 region has the DNA TGTGCCAGCAGCTTAACACCGGGACAGTATAACTATGGCTACACCTTC.

This sequence joins TRBV19 and TRBJ1-5; 7 positions agree with TRBD1. Trimming cost V 3 bases and J 4 bases; bases outside gene matches: 9. CDR3 size: 16 residues. Germline CDR1 and CDR2: LNHDA and SQIVND (reference sequence). In DNA, the CDR3 is TGTGCCAGTAGTATGCCCTCGGCAGGGGGTAATCAGCCCCAGCATTTT. Encoded protein: CASSMPSAGGNQPQHF.

The chain couples TRBV5-5 to TRBJ2-2, with D unclear. CDR1 is SGHKS and CDR2 is YYEKEE in the germline V gene (reference sequence). The CDR3 totals 15 residues. Trimming took off 4 bases at V and 5 bases at J, with 15 bases between the two ends. Here the CDR3 reads CASSPEGQPTGELFF. DNA of the CDR3: TGTGCCAGCAGCCCGGAAGGGCAGCCAACCGGGGAGCTGTTTTTT.